These T cell receptor beta chains were read from a single sample in a study of blood T cell repertoires in COVID-19. TCRdb's copy holds only in-frame clones and misses some; the assay was immunoSEQ multiplex PCR. The sample records tens of thousands of clones, over 65% being singletons. Input material: peripheral blood. Receptors originate from a woman aged 55-69 years with acute or convalescent COVID-19. Each CDR3 is given with its conserved first and last residue. The D gene is left open where the match is weak. Where a row states a size, it is once, few, many or the class of an expanded clone; other rows omit it.

cdr3_length clone_size j_call v_call d_call cdr3_aa cdr3_nt
14 - TRBJ2-2 TRBV19 - CASTTYSNTGELFF TGTGCCAGTACTACGTACTCGAACACCGGGGAGCTGTTTTTT
13 - TRBJ1-1 TRBV6-1 - CASSDWQGTEAFF TGTGCCAGCAGTGATTGGCAGGGCACTGAAGCTTTCTTT
15 few TRBJ2-2 TRBV5-1 TRBD1 CASSPRQGNTGELFF TGCGCCAGCAGCCCAAGACAGGGCAACACCGGGGAGCTGTTTTTT
14 - TRBJ2-7 TRBV5-5 - CASSLVGATYEQYF TGTGCCAGCAGCTTGGTAGGGGCCACCTACGAGCAGTACTTC
19 - TRBJ2-1 TRBV24-1 - CATSDSWVSRAGSYNEQFF TGTGCCACCAGTGATTCCTGGGTGTCTAGAGCCGGGAGTTACAATGAGCAGTTCTTC
14 - TRBJ1-1 TRBV29-1 - CSAFPGSGVTEAFF TGCAGCGCTTTTCCTGGGAGTGGGGTGACTGAAGCTTTCTTT
13 - TRBJ2-7 TRBV7-8 - CASSLASGVEQYF TGTGCCAGCAGCTTAGCTTCCGGGGTCGAGCAGTACTTC
14 few TRBJ1-6 TRBV4-1 - CASSQDRGNSPLHF TGCGCCAGCAGCCAAGACAGAGGAAATTCACCCCTCCACTTT
14 - TRBJ2-1 TRBV3-1/TRBV3-2 TRBD2 CASSQRTSYNEQFF TGTGCCAGCAGCCAAAGGACTAGCTACAATGAGCAGTTCTTC
15 many TRBJ2-2 TRBV19 - CASKLRELGTGELFF TGTGCCAGTAAATTACGGGAGCTGGGGACCGGGGAGCTGTTTTTT
11 - TRBJ2-7 TRBV18 - CASSPTYEQYF TGTGCCAGCTCACCCACCTACGAGCAGTACTTC
14 - TRBJ1-4 TRBV5-4 TRBD1 CASSFTGGDEKLFF TGTGCCAGCAGCTTTACAGGGGGTGATGAAAAACTGTTTTTT
14 few TRBJ1-3 TRBV11-1 - CASSRGTSGNTIYF TGTGCCAGCAGCCGCGGGACGTCTGGAAACACCATATATTTT
13 - TRBJ1-2 TRBV27 - CASSVRAHYGYTF TGTGCCAGCAGTGTCAGGGCCCACTATGGCTACACCTTC
15 - TRBJ2-7 TRBV25-1 - CASSEKRPQPDEQYF TGTGCCAGCAGTGAGAAGCGGCCCCAACCGGACGAGCAGTACTTC
16 - TRBJ1-2 TRBV7-2 TRBD1 CASSLGTGGANYGYTF TGTGCCAGCAGCTTAGGGACAGGGGGCGCGAACTATGGCTACACCTTC
16 - TRBJ2-7 TRBV28 TRBD1 CASSRTAGQGAREQYF TGTGCCAGCAGCCGAACTGCCGGGCAGGGGGCCCGTGAGCAGTACTTC
15 - TRBJ2-2 TRBV5-1 - CASRNRAGETGELFF TGCGCCAGCAGAAACAGGGCGGGAGAGACCGGGGAGCTGTTTTTT
15 - TRBJ1-2 TRBV18 TRBD1 CASSPRDRTDYGYTF TGTGCCAGCTCACCCCGGGACAGAACTGATTATGGCTACACCTTC
15 - TRBJ1-1 TRBV5-4 TRBD1 CASSLRTGGLTEAFF TGTGCCAGCAGCTTAAGAACAGGGGGGCTCACTGAAGCTTTCTTT
14 few TRBJ2-5 TRBV10-3 TRBD1 CAISAGGQEETQYF TGTGCCATCAGTGCAGGGGGCCAAGAAGAGACCCAGTACTTC
18 - TRBJ2-7 TRBV11-2 TRBD2 CASSRGTSGRVPPYEQYF TGTGCCAGCAGCAGAGGGACTAGCGGGAGGGTCCCACCCTACGAGCAGTACTTC
15 - TRBJ1-1 TRBV7-9 - CASSPRQAVNTEAFF TGTGCCAGCAGCCCCCGACAGGCCGTGAACACTGAAGCTTTCTTT
16 - TRBJ1-6 TRBV19 - CATSGALSSYNSPLHF TGTGCCACGTCTGGGGCCCTCAGCTCCTATAATTCACCCCTCCACTTT
14 - TRBJ2-1 TRBV5-1 TRBD1 CASSKGQLYNEQFF TGCGCCAGCAGCAAGGGACAGCTCTACAATGAGCAGTTCTTC
14 - TRBJ1-5 TRBV19 - CASKPGQPGQPQHF TGTGCCAGTAAACCGGGACAACCTGGGCAGCCCCAGCATTTT
14 - TRBJ1-3 TRBV27 TRBD1 CASKRQGSRDTIYF TGTGCCAGCAAAAGACAGGGGTCTAGAGACACCATATATTTT
16 few TRBJ2-3 TRBV4-2 - CASSQEGTHFTDTQYF TGTGCCAGCAGCCAAGAGGGGACTCATTTCACAGATACGCAGTATTTT
13 few TRBJ1-6 TRBV3-1/TRBV3-2 - CASSYRENSPLHF TGTGCCAGCAGCTACAGGGAGAATTCACCCCTCCACTTT
15 - TRBJ2-5 TRBV6-5 - CASSYLGGPGETQYF TGTGCCAGCAGTTACTTGGGGGGGCCAGGAGAGACCCAGTACTTC
13 - TRBJ1-2 TRBV25-1 - CASSEGSNYGYTF TGTGCCAGCAGTGAAGGCAGTAACTATGGCTACACCTTC
15 - TRBJ1-3 TRBV30 - CAWRQVTISGNTIYF TGTGCCTGGAGGCAAGTGACAATCTCTGGAAACACCATATATTTT
15 few TRBJ1-2 TRBV5-4 TRBD1 CASSLAGTGAFGYTF TGTGCCAGCAGCTTGGCCGGGACAGGGGCTTTTGGCTACACCTTC
15 - TRBJ1-6 TRBV2 TRBD1 CASESLGQGNSPLHF TGTGCCAGCGAGTCCCTGGGACAGGGAAATTCACCCCTCCACTTT
15 - TRBJ2-2 TRBV2 - CASRRGSANTGELFF TGTGCCAGCAGACGGGGGTCCGCGAACACCGGGGAGCTGTTTTTT
18 once TRBJ2-7 TRBV11-2 TRBD2 CASSLGGLAGGKVYEQYF TGTGCCAGCAGCTTAGGTGGTCTAGCGGGAGGGAAGGTCTACGAGCAGTACTTC
13 once TRBJ1-1 TRBV6-1 - CASSEHGQREAFF TGTGCCAGCAGTGAACATGGACAGAGAGAAGCTTTCTTT
12 - TRBJ1-2 TRBV3-1/TRBV3-2 - CASSQGNYGYTF TGTGCCAGCAGCCAGGGCAACTATGGCTACACCTTC
14 - TRBJ2-7 TRBV28 - CASSLFQGSYEQYF TGTGCCAGCAGTTTGTTCCAGGGGTCCTACGAGCAGTACTTC
17 - TRBJ2-1 TRBV7-8 TRBD2 CASTRTSGSGSYNEQFF TGTGCCAGCACCCGGACTAGCGGGAGTGGCTCCTACAATGAGCAGTTCTTC
15 - TRBJ2-1 TRBV7-6 TRBD1 CASSLGTGEYNEQFF TGTGCCAGCAGCTTAGGGACAGGCGAATACAATGAGCAGTTCTTC
15 - TRBJ1-6 TRBV30 - CAWSDLSSYNSPLHF TGTGCCTGGAGTGATCTAAGCTCCTATAATTCACCCCTCCACTTT
10 - TRBJ2-1 TRBV7-9 - CASTGNEQFF TGTGCCTCCACGGGAAATGAGCAGTTCTTC
15 - TRBJ1-1 TRBV2 TRBD1 CASSEGGTGGTEAFF TGTGCCAGCAGTGAGGGGGGGACAGGGGGCACTGAAGCTTTCTTT
16 - TRBJ1-3 TRBV4-1 - CASSQEALASGNTIYF TGCGCCAGCAGCCAAGAGGCTTTAGCCTCTGGAAACACCATATATTTT
13 - TRBJ1-5 TRBV19 TRBD1 CASSGTGDQPQHF TGTGCCAGTAGCGGGACAGGGGATCAGCCCCAGCATTTT
15 - TRBJ1-5 TRBV28 - CASVDLGGNNQPQHF TGTGCCAGCGTTGATTTAGGCGGGAACAATCAGCCCCAGCATTTT
16 - TRBJ1-1 TRBV9 TRBD1 CASSSGGTDLNTEAFF TGTGCCAGCAGCTCGGGGGGGACAGACCTGAACACTGAAGCTTTCTTT
14 - TRBJ1-6 TRBV7-6 - CASSHGLINSPLHF TGTGCCAGCAGCCACGGTTTGATCAACTCACCCCTCCACTTT
15 - TRBJ2-5 TRBV11-2 TRBD1 CASSLARGQGETQYF TGTGCCAGCAGCTTAGCCAGGGGGCAAGGGGAGACCCAGTACTTC
16 - TRBJ1-3 TRBV18 - CASSPGDYRAGNTIYF TGTGCCAGCTCACCAGGGGACTACAGGGCCGGAAACACCATATATTTT
14 - TRBJ1-2 TRBV10-3 - CAIRPGQYDNGYTF TGTGCCATCAGGCCTGGGCAGTATGATAATGGCTACACCTTC
14 - TRBJ1-1 TRBV28 - CASSPRAGSPEAFF TGTGCCAGCAGTCCACGGGCGGGCTCCCCTGAAGCTTTCTTT
15 once TRBJ1-1 TRBV9 TRBD1 CASSVAPGQGASAFF TGTGCCAGCAGCGTAGCCCCGGGACAGGGGGCTTCAGCTTTCTTT
15 - TRBJ1-2 TRBV7-6 TRBD1 CASSSQTGGSGGYTF TGTGCCAGCAGCTCGCAGACAGGGGGCTCGGGAGGCTACACCTTC
16 - TRBJ1-1 TRBV5-1 - CASSLWAQGRDTEAFF TGCGCCAGCAGCTTGTGGGCTCAGGGTAGGGACACTGAAGCTTTCTTT
13 - TRBJ1-2 TRBV9 - CASSVEGGYGYTF TGTGCCAGCAGCGTTGAAGGGGGCTATGGCTACACCTTC
17 once TRBJ1-6 TRBV27 - CASSLGPVTSYNSPLHF TGTGCCAGCAGTTTAGGGCCAGTAACCTCCTATAATTCACCCCTCCACTTT
12 - TRBJ1-5 TRBV19 - CASNQDRQPQHF TGTGCCAGTAACCAGGATCGGCAGCCCCAGCATTTT